This record covers a single T cell receptor beta chain. V shed 1 base and J shed 4 bases, with 20 bases lying between them. The CDR3 runs 17 residues. The germline V gene has CDR1 SGHAT and CDR2 FQNNGV. The data derive from a study of shared clonotypes between healthy human individuals. Genomic DNA of every subset was divided equally among multiple immunoSEQ plates. TCRdb's table, derived via immunoSEQ multiplex PCR, lists solely in-frame clones and lacks some. In the table there are around 2.5 million clones, approximately 93% of which are singletons. Sequenced sample: naive CD4+ T cells from PBMCs. The subset denotes: CD45RA+ positively selected. The TCR comes from a man younger than 35 in good health. Some clones in this sample may be carry-over from other donors' samples. V and J are TRBV11-2 and TRBJ2-7, with D possibly called TRBD1 or TRBD2 (6 bases each). The CDR3 DNA follows: TGTGCCAGCAGCTTAGTCTATCCCGGGGGCAAAGGGTACGAGCAGTACTTC. It translates to CASSLVYPGGKGYEQYF.